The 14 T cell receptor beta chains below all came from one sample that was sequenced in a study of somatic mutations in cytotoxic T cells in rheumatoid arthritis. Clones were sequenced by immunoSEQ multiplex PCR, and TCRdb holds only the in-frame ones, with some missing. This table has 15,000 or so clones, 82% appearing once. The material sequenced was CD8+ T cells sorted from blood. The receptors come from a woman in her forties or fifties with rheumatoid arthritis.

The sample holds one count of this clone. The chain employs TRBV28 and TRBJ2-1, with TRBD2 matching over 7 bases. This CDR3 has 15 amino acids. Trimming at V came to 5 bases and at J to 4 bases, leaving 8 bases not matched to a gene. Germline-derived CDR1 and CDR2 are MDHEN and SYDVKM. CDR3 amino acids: CASSPLALEYNEQFF. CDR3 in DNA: TGTGCCAGCAGTCCACTAGCGTTAGAGTACAATGAGCAGTTCTTC.

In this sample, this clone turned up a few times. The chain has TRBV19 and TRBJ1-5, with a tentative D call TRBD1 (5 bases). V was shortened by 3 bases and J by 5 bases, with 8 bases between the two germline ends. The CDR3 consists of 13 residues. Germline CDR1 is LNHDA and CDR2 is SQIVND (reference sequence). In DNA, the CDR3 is TGTGCCAGTAGTATTGGGGGAGATCAGCCCCAGCATTTT. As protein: CASSIGGDQPQHF.

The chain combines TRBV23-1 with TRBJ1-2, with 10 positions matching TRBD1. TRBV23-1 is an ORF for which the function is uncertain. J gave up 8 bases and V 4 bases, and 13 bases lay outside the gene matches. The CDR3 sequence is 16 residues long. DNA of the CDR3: TGCGCCAGCAGTCCCCCCGGGACAGGGGCCGTTTGGGGCTACACCTTC. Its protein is CASSPPGTGAVWGYTF.

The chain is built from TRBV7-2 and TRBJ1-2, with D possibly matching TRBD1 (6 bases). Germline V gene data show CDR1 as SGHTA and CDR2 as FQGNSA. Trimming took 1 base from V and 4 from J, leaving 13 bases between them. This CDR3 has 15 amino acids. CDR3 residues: CASSLEGGGGYGYTF. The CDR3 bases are TGTGCCAGCAGCTTAGAGGGGGGCGGGGGCTATGGCTACACCTTC.

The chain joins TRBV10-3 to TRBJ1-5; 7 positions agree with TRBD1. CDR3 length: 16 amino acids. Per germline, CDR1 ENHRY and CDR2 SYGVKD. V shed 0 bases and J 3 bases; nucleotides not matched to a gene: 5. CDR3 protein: CAISESTGNDNQPQHF. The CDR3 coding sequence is TGTGCCATCAGTGAGTCGACAGGGAATGACAATCAGCCCCAGCATTTT.

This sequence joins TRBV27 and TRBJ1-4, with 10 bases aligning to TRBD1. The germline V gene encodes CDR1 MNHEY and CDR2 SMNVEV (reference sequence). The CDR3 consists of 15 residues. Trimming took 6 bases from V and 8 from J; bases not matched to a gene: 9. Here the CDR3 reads CASRGDRGGEEKLFF. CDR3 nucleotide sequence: TGTGCCAGCAGGGGGGACAGGGGCGGTGAAGAAAAACTGTTTTTT.

The CDR3 sequence: CASSPTPGGEAFF. DNA of the CDR3: TGTGCCAGCAGTCCGACACCCGGAGGAGAAGCTTTCTTT. The chain has TRBV6-5 and TRBJ1-1, with D uncertain. This CDR3 comprises 13 residues. Per the germline V gene, CDR1 is MNHEY and CDR2 is SVGAGI. The germline V and J ends were trimmed by 5 bases and 8 bases, with 15 bases remaining between them.

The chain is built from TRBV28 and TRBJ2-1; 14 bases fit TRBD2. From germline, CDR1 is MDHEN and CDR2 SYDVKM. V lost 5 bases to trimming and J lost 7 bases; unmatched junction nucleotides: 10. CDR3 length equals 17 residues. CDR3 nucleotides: TGTGCCAGCAGTCCCACCTCAGGGACTAGCGGGGGTAATGAGCAGTTCTTC. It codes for CASSPTSGTSGGNEQFF.

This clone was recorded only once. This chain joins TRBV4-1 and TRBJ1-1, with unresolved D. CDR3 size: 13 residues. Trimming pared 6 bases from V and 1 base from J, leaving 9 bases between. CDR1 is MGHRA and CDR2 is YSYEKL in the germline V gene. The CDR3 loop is CASRGPGNTEAFF. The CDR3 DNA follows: TGCGCCAGCAGAGGGCCAGGGAACACTGAAGCTTTCTTT.

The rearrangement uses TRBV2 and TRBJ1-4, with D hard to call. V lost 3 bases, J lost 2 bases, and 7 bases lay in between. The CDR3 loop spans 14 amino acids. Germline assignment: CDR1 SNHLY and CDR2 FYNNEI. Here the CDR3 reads CASSDTGTNEKLFF. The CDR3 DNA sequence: TGTGCCAGCAGTGACACGGGCACTAATGAAAAACTGTTTTTT.

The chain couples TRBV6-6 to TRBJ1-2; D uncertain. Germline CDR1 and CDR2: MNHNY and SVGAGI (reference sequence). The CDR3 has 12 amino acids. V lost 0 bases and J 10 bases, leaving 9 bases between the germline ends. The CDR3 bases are TGTGCCAGCAGTTACTCTACCCAGGACTACACCTTC. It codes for CASSYSTQDYTF.

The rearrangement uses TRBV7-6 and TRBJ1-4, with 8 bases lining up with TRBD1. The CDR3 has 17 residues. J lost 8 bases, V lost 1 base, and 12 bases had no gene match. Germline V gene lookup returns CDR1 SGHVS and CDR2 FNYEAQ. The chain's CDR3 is CASSLGMGPGGSEKLFF. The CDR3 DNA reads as TGTGCCAGCAGCTTAGGGATGGGGCCAGGGGGCTCGGAAAAACTGTTTTTT.

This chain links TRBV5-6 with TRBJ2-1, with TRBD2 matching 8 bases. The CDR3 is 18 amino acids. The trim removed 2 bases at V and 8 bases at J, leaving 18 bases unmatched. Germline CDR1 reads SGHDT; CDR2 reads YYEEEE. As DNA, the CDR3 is TGTGCCAGCAGCTTTTGGGGGACTAGGCGTTTGTCTTTGGATGAGCAGTTCTTC. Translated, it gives CASSFWGTRRLSLDEQFF.

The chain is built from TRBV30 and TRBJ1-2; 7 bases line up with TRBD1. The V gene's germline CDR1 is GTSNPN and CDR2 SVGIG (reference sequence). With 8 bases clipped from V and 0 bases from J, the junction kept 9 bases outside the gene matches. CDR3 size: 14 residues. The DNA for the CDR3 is TGTGCCGGACCAGGGACAGACTCTAACTATGGCTACACCTTC. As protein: CAGPGTDSNYGYTF.